This is a list of T cell receptor beta chains from one sample in a study of Ad26.COV2.S vaccination and SARS-CoV-2 variants. Clones were sequenced by immunoSEQ multiplex PCR, and TCRdb holds only the in-frame ones, with some missing. The sample includes 380,000 or so clones, roughly 85% of them seen just once. The specimen comprised peripheral blood, sampled in a trial of Ad26.COV2.S vaccine versus placebo. These receptor sequences come from a person between 18 and 59 years old who received the Ad26.COV2.S COVID-19 vaccine or a placebo. CDR3s include the opening cysteine and the closing phenylalanine or tryptophan. Each record gives: D gene, clone size, J gene, V gene, CDR3 DNA, CDR3 protein. A D gene is named only where the DNA matches it firmly. Not every row has a clone size; where given, it reads once, few, many or a size class.

-	-	TRBJ1-2	TRBV4-2	TGTGCCAGCAGCCAAGAAGACACCGGCTACTATGGCTACACCTTC	CASSQEDTGYYGYTF
-	-	TRBJ2-7	TRBV6-6	TGTGCCAGCAGTTACTCGAGTCAGGGCTCCTACGAGCAGTACTTC	CASSYSSQGSYEQYF
-	-	TRBJ1-1	TRBV10-1	TGCGCCAGCAGTGATAGAGCTATGAACACTGAAGCTTTCTTT	CASSDRAMNTEAFF
TRBD2	-	TRBJ2-1	TRBV11-3	TGTGCCAGCAGCTTGACTAGCGGAGCCCTTAGGAATGAGCAGTTCTTC	CASSLTSGALRNEQFF
-	-	TRBJ2-5	TRBV7-9	TGTGCCAGCAGCTTAACTCGGCTCGAGACCCAGTACTTC	CASSLTRLETQYF
-	-	TRBJ2-5	TRBV2	TGTGCCAGCAGCGGGACCGCAGGGGAGACCCAGTACTTC	CASSGTAGETQYF
-	few	TRBJ2-5	TRBV6-5	TGTGCCAGCAGTTACTCGGGCGGCCTACAAGAGACCCAGTACTTC	CASSYSGGLQETQYF
-	-	TRBJ1-1	TRBV3-1/TRBV3-2	TGTGCCAGCAGCTATCTCATGAACACTGAAGCTTTCTTT	CASSYLMNTEAFF
-	-	TRBJ1-1	TRBV20-1	TGCAGTGCCTGGTTGTACGCTGAAGCTTTCTTT	CSAWLYAEAFF
TRBD2	-	TRBJ2-7	TRBV7-2	TGTGCCAGCAGCTCAGGAAGCGGGAGAGGCGACGAGCAGTACTTC	CASSSGSGRGDEQYF
-	-	TRBJ1-2	TRBV25-1	TGTGCCAGCAGCCCAAAGGACACAGCTAACTATGGCTACACCTTC	CASSPKDTANYGYTF
-	-	TRBJ1-1	TRBV19	TGTGCCAGTAGGCCCCTGGGATCTAACACTGAAGCTTTCTTT	CASRPLGSNTEAFF
-	-	TRBJ2-2	TRBV5-1	TGCGCCAGCAGCTTGGGCGCTTTTACCGGGGAGCTGTTTTTT	CASSLGAFTGELFF
TRBD1	-	TRBJ2-3	TRBV19	TGTGCCAGTAGTCGTGGACAGGGCACAGATACGCAGTATTTT	CASSRGQGTDTQYF
TRBD1	-	TRBJ1-5	TRBV6-6	TGTGCCAGCAGTCCCGGCAGGGGGCGCAATAGCAATCAGCCCCAGCATTTT	CASSPGRGRNSNQPQHF
-	-	TRBJ2-6	TRBV5-6	TGTGCCAGCAGCTTTTTGGGGTCCTCTGGGGCCAACGTCCTGACTTTC	CASSFLGSSGANVLTF
-	-	TRBJ2-1	TRBV19	TGTGCCAGTGAAGGGGTCTCCTACAATGAGCAGTTCTTC	CASEGVSYNEQFF
TRBD1	-	TRBJ2-5	TRBV7-7	TGTGCCAGCAGCGGGGGACAGGACGGGGAGACCCAGTACTTC	CASSGGQDGETQYF
TRBD1	-	TRBJ1-1	TRBV4-3	TGCGCCAGCAGCCAAGGGACAGGGGGGAACACTGAAGCTTTCTTT	CASSQGTGGNTEAFF
-	-	TRBJ1-5	TRBV2	TGTGCCAGCAACCGCGACGGTCAGCCCCAGCATTTT	CASNRDGQPQHF
-	-	TRBJ2-3	TRBV20-1	TGCAGTGCCCTTTCCACAGATACGCAGTATTTT	CSALSTDTQYF
-	-	TRBJ2-1	TRBV9	TGTGCCAGCAGCACTTGGAGTTACAATGAGCAGTTCTTC	CASSTWSYNEQFF
TRBD1	-	TRBJ2-7	TRBV6-5	TGTGCCAGCAGGGCCGGGACAGGGGACGAGCAGTACTTC	CASRAGTGDEQYF
-	-	TRBJ2-7	TRBV21-1	TGTGCCAGCAGCAGATTCCCGAGGCGGACAGGGAGCTACGAGCAGTACTTC	CASSRFPRRTGSYEQYF
-	-	TRBJ2-1	TRBV5-1	TGCGCCAGCAGCTTGGATCCGGGCGTAGAAAATGAGCAGTTCTTC	CASSLDPGVENEQFF
-	-	TRBJ1-1	TRBV7-9	TGTGCCAGCAGCCGCGGGGACAACACTGAAGCTTTCTTT	CASSRGDNTEAFF
TRBD2	-	TRBJ2-5	TRBV2	TGTGCCAGCAGGGGACTAGCGGGAGTCGAGACCCAGTACTTC	CASRGLAGVETQYF
-	-	TRBJ2-3	TRBV25-1	TGTGCCAGCAGTGATAATGGGGGGCCTGGCACAGATACGCAGTATTTT	CASSDNGGPGTDTQYF
TRBD1	-	TRBJ2-7	TRBV23-1	TGCGCCAGCAGTCAATCGAGGACAGGCTACGAGCAGTACTTC	CASSQSRTGYEQYF
-	-	TRBJ2-1	TRBV6-4	TGTGCCAGCAGTCGGACTGCTCTGGGGTACAATGAGCAGTTCTTC	CASSRTALGYNEQFF
TRBD1	-	TRBJ2-3	TRBV7-9	TGTGCCAGCAGCCTAGCCCGGGACAGAAAAGATACGCAGTATTTT	CASSLARDRKDTQYF
-	-	TRBJ2-7	TRBV16	TGTGCCAGCAGCCAAATAATGGAGGGGGGATACGAGCAGTACTTC	CASSQIMEGGYEQYF
TRBD1	-	TRBJ2-4	TRBV2	TGTGCCAGCAGTGCCCGGGACAGGGCCGGGCGGTACTTC	CASSARDRAGRYF
-	-	TRBJ1-2	TRBV30	TGTGCCTGGAACCGGCAGGGTAACTATGGCTACACCTTC	CAWNRQGNYGYTF
-	-	TRBJ1-2	TRBV7-6	TGTGCCAGCAGCTTAGGCCCCGACAGAAAAGGCTATGGCTACACCTTC	CASSLGPDRKGYGYTF
TRBD2	-	TRBJ2-3	TRBV5-4	TGTGCCACCCGCCCGGGGGGTGGATCAGATACGCAGTATTTT	CATRPGGGSDTQYF
TRBD2	-	TRBJ2-7	TRBV30	TGTGCCGGGATGGAGCGGGAGAAAGTCTACGAGCAGTACTTC	CAGMEREKVYEQYF
TRBD1	-	TRBJ1-2	TRBV28	TGTGCCAGCAACTTGACAGGGGGCGACTACACCTTC	CASNLTGGDYTF
TRBD2	-	TRBJ2-3	TRBV7-2	TGTGCCAGCAGCTTAGCCCGCGGGGGGGATACGCAGTATTTT	CASSLARGGDTQYF
TRBD2	-	TRBJ2-5	TRBV5-8	TGTGCCAGCAGCCTCGGGGGGGGCATGGAGACCCAGTACTTC	CASSLGGGMETQYF
TRBD2	-	TRBJ2-5	TRBV11-3	TGTGCCAGCAGCTTACCTCTAGCGGGAAGGTTGGGGGGGGCCCAGTACTTC	CASSLPLAGRLGGAQYF
TRBD1	-	TRBJ2-1	TRBV5-1	TGCGCCAGCAGCATATCCGGGACAGGCTATAATGAGCAGTTCTTC	CASSISGTGYNEQFF
TRBD2	-	TRBJ2-1	TRBV5-8	TGTGCCAGCAGCTTGGAGTATAGCGGGGGGGCCAGGAATGAGCAGTTCTTC	CASSLEYSGGARNEQFF